Presented here are 7 T cell receptor beta chains from one specimen sequenced in a study of blood T cells in healthy people across ages. Then a second PCR, running roughly 6 to 11 cycles, was carried out with a sample-barcoded 5' primer and a J-beta primer mix. TCRdb used MiXCR to reprocess the 5' RACE reads, holding one entry per CDR3 protein. The sample holds 1.5 million to 1.8 million distinct CDR3 sequences, around 40% seen once. Specimen: blood. The receptor source for this set is a young woman in good health.

The gene calls are TRBV25-1 and TRBJ2-5, with 13 bases aligning to TRBD2. Trimming cost V 5 bases and J 11 bases; bases outside gene matches: 14. The length of the CDR3 is 16 residues. Germline V gene sequence: CDR1 MGHDK, CDR2 SYGVNS. The chain's CDR3 is CASSPRLAGGGNEQYF. The CDR3 coding sequence is TGTGCCAGCAGTCCGCGACTAGCGGGAGGTGGCAATGAGCAGTACTTC.

The chain is built from TRBV20-1 and TRBJ2-7; perhaps TRBD2 as D (7 bases). V gave up 0 bases and J gave up 4 bases, with 13 bases separating them. Germline loops: CDR1 DFQATT, CDR2 SNEGSKA (reference sequence). The CDR3 spans 14 residues. CDR3 nucleotides: TGCAGTGCTAGAGATCACGGGGGGCCATACGAGCAGTACTTC. This encodes CSARDHGGPYEQYF.

Notes on this clonotype: A clone one base away is much larger, so this may be a read error. The chain employs TRBV28 and TRBJ2-1, with unresolved D. V was shortened by 5 bases and J by 6 bases, with 8 bases between the two germline ends. This CDR3 spans 12 amino acids. Per germline, CDR1 MDHEN and CDR2 SYDVKM. The CDR3 region is CASSIFFNEQFF. The CDR3, as DNA: TGTGCCAGCAGTATATTCTTCAATGAGCAGTTCTTC.

J is TRBJ2-6 and V is TRBV7-9, with TRBD2 identical over 9 bases. Germline values: CDR1 SEHNR, CDR2 FQNEAQ (reference sequence). V shed 1 base and J 0 bases; nucleotides not matched to a gene: 4. The CDR3 is 18 amino acids. CDR3: CASSLGGTSHSGANVLTF. CDR3 nucleotide sequence: TGTGCCAGCAGCTTAGGCGGGACTAGCCACTCTGGGGCCAACGTCCTGACTTTC.

With regard to this clonotype: Given a much more abundant clone one base away, this may be a read error. V gene TRBV20-1 combines with J gene TRBJ2-1, with D hard to call. The germline CDR1 and CDR2 sequences are DFQATT and SNEGSKA (reference sequence). CDR3 length: 13 amino acids. V was pared by 1 base and J by 3 bases, with 7 bases between. CDR3 in amino acids: CSARGTGYNEQFF. The DNA for the CDR3 is TGCAGTGCTAGAGGAACCGGCTACAATGAGCAGTTCTTC.

The V and J genes are TRBV29-1 and TRBJ2-7; no firm D call. V was cut by 7 bases and J by 1 base, with 11 bases left in between. The CDR3 spans 12 residues. Germline V gene sequence: CDR1 SQVTM, CDR2 ANQGSEA. CDR3 DNA: TGCAGCGCTTTGACACTTTCCTACGAGCAGTACTTC. Protein product: CSALTLSYEQYF.

The chain carries TRBV12-3 or TRBV12-4 and TRBJ1-2; D might be TRBD1 (6 bases). With 7 bases removed from V and 8 bases from J, the gap between germline ends came to 14 bases. This CDR3 contains 12 residues. This CDR3 is CASTIGGSGYTF. The CDR3 DNA reads TGTGCCAGCACCATAGGGGGGTCGGGCTACACCTTC.